This is a list of T cell receptor beta chains from one sample in a study of blood T cells in healthy people across ages. One entry per CDR3 protein results from TCRdb running MiXCR on the 5' RACE reads. This table has around 520,000 distinct CDR3 sequences, around a quarter appearing once. The sample was also linked to a second study, of T cells of mothers and their children.

Sequencing was performed on blood. These TCRs come from a boy between 2 and 10 years old in good health. CDR3s include the opening cysteine and the closing phenylalanine or tryptophan. D genes are given only for firm matches. A row's size may be missing; if present it is once, few, many or a size class.

d_gene: TRBD2; j_gene: TRBJ2-1; v_gene: TRBV28; abundance: NA; CDR3aa: CASSSPGAHSAGGPEQFF; CDR3nt: TGTGCCAGCAGTTCCCCCGGGGCTCACTCAGCGGGGGGGCCTGAGCAGTTCTTC
d_gene: NA; j_gene: TRBJ1-1; v_gene: TRBV6-2/TRBV6-3; abundance: NA; CDR3aa: CASSFDRLMNTEAFF; CDR3nt: TGTGCCAGCAGTTTCGACAGGCTAATGAACACTGAAGCTTTCTTT
d_gene: TRBD1; j_gene: TRBJ1-2; v_gene: TRBV3-1; abundance: NA; CDR3aa: CASTKDRVGYTF; CDR3nt: TGTGCCAGCACCAAAGACAGGGTTGGCTACACCTTC
d_gene: TRBD2; j_gene: TRBJ2-1; v_gene: TRBV4-3; abundance: NA; CDR3aa: CASSQDAIAGGPARSYNEQFF; CDR3nt: TGCGCCAGCAGCCAAGATGCAATAGCGGGAGGGCCAGCTCGTTCCTACAATGAGCAGTTCTTC
d_gene: NA; j_gene: TRBJ2-7; v_gene: TRBV10-3; abundance: few; CDR3aa: CAISPRSSYEQYF; CDR3nt: TGTGCCATCAGTCCAAGGAGCTCCTACGAGCAGTACTTC
d_gene: TRBD2; j_gene: TRBJ2-3; v_gene: TRBV5-1; abundance: NA; CDR3aa: CASSELGTSLGDTQYF; CDR3nt: TGCGCCAGCAGCGAATTAGGGACTAGCCTTGGAGATACGCAGTATTTT
d_gene: NA; j_gene: TRBJ1-3; v_gene: TRBV14; abundance: NA; CDR3aa: CASSQANTIYF; CDR3nt: TGCGCCAGCAGCCAAGCCAACACCATATATTTT
d_gene: NA; j_gene: TRBJ2-7; v_gene: TRBV6-1; abundance: many; CDR3aa: CASSVGGALSYEQYF; CDR3nt: TGTGCCAGCAGTGTTGGGGGCGCCTTGTCCTACGAGCAGTACTTC
d_gene: TRBD2; j_gene: TRBJ2-1; v_gene: TRBV3-1; abundance: NA; CDR3aa: CASSQFGTSGTYNEQFF; CDR3nt: TGTGCCAGCAGCCAATTCGGGACTAGCGGGACGTACAATGAGCAGTTCTTC
d_gene: TRBD1; j_gene: TRBJ1-2; v_gene: TRBV2; abundance: NA; CDR3aa: CASGQDRDSGYTF; CDR3nt: TGTGCCAGCGGCCAGGACAGGGATTCTGGCTACACCTTC
d_gene: NA; j_gene: TRBJ1-2; v_gene: TRBV19; abundance: few; CDR3aa: CATCGGGYTF; CDR3nt: TGTGCCACCTGTGGGGGTGGCTACACCTTC
d_gene: NA; j_gene: TRBJ2-3; v_gene: TRBV20-1; abundance: NA; CDR3aa: CSAWDSELTDTQYF; CDR3nt: TGCAGTGCTTGGGACTCAGAACTCACAGATACGCAGTATTTT
d_gene: NA; j_gene: TRBJ2-1; v_gene: TRBV10-3; abundance: once; CDR3aa: CAISELVSYNEQFF; CDR3nt: TGTGCCATCAGTGAGTTGGTCTCCTACAATGAGCAGTTCTTC
d_gene: NA; j_gene: TRBJ1-4; v_gene: TRBV2; abundance: few; CDR3aa: CASSEALLVLFF; CDR3nt: TGTGCCAGCAGTGAAGCGCTTCTGGTACTGTTTTTT
d_gene: TRBD2; j_gene: TRBJ2-5; v_gene: TRBV7-9; abundance: few; CDR3aa: CASRRGDQETQYF; CDR3nt: TGTGCCAGCAGGCGGGGGGACCAAGAGACCCAGTACTTC
d_gene: TRBD1; j_gene: TRBJ2-1; v_gene: TRBV6-5; abundance: NA; CDR3aa: CASSYFGTGASRGRNEQFF; CDR3nt: TGTGCCAGCAGTTACTTCGGGACAGGGGCGAGTCGGGGGCGTAATGAGCAGTTCTTC
d_gene: TRBD1; j_gene: TRBJ2-7; v_gene: TRBV29-1; abundance: NA; CDR3aa: CSVEGGTERDGYEQYF; CDR3nt: TGCAGCGTTGAAGGGGGGACAGAGAGGGATGGGTACGAGCAGTACTTC
d_gene: TRBD1; j_gene: TRBJ2-4; v_gene: TRBV6-2/TRBV6-3; abundance: few; CDR3aa: CASPNQGQGNIQYF; CDR3nt: TGTGCCAGCCCCAACCAGGGACAGGGGAACATTCAGTACTTC
d_gene: NA; j_gene: TRBJ2-1; v_gene: TRBV6-2/TRBV6-3; abundance: few; CDR3aa: CASTQEVGEQFF; CDR3nt: TGTGCCAGCACCCAGGAAGTGGGTGAGCAGTTCTTC
d_gene: NA; j_gene: TRBJ1-5; v_gene: TRBV15; abundance: NA; CDR3aa: CATSSADRPPWPQHF; CDR3nt: TGTGCCACCAGCAGCGCAGACAGGCCCCCTTGGCCCCAGCACTTT
d_gene: NA; j_gene: TRBJ1-1; v_gene: TRBV2; abundance: NA; CDR3aa: CASSGGRGGTEAFF; CDR3nt: TGTGCCAGCAGTGGCGGGCGTGGGGGTACTGAAGCTTTCTTT
d_gene: NA; j_gene: TRBJ1-5; v_gene: TRBV4-2; abundance: few; CDR3aa: CASSQGGEGQPQHF; CDR3nt: TGTGCCAGCAGCCAAGGGGGGGAGGGTCAGCCCCAGCATTTT
d_gene: NA; j_gene: TRBJ2-2; v_gene: TRBV29-1; abundance: NA; CDR3aa: CSVTGQLEWGELFF; CDR3nt: TGCAGCGTGACAGGTCAACTGGAGTGGGGGGAGCTGTTTTTT
d_gene: TRBD1; j_gene: TRBJ2-5; v_gene: TRBV11-2; abundance: NA; CDR3aa: CASSLIRDSQETQYF; CDR3nt: TGTGCCAGCAGCCTTATCAGGGACAGCCAAGAGACCCAGTACTTC
d_gene: NA; j_gene: TRBJ1-4; v_gene: TRBV6-5; abundance: NA; CDR3aa: CASRGLSQNNEKLFF; CDR3nt: TGTGCCAGCAGGGGACTCTCGCAAAATAATGAAAAACTGTTTTTT
d_gene: TRBD2; j_gene: TRBJ2-3; v_gene: TRBV7-9; abundance: NA; CDR3aa: CASRDSSGSTDTQYF; CDR3nt: TGTGCCAGCAGGGATTCTAGCGGGAGCACAGATACGCAGTATTTT
d_gene: NA; j_gene: TRBJ2-7; v_gene: TRBV5-1; abundance: NA; CDR3aa: CASSLGDRHHEQYF; CDR3nt: TGCGCCAGCAGCCTGGGAGACAGGCACCACGAGCAGTACTTC
d_gene: NA; j_gene: TRBJ1-5; v_gene: TRBV12-3/TRBV12-4; abundance: NA; CDR3aa: CASSPNYSGGNQPQHF; CDR3nt: TGTGCCAGCAGTCCGAACTACTCTGGGGGCAATCAGCCCCAGCATTTT
d_gene: NA; j_gene: TRBJ1-2; v_gene: TRBV29-1; abundance: NA; CDR3aa: CSVETGWGYTF; CDR3nt: TGCAGCGTGGAGACAGGCTGGGGCTACACCTTC
d_gene: NA; j_gene: TRBJ2-1; v_gene: TRBV11-2; abundance: NA; CDR3aa: CASSRLDAHEQFF; CDR3nt: TGTGCCAGCAGCAGACTAGACGCGCATGAGCAGTTCTTC
d_gene: NA; j_gene: TRBJ1-3; v_gene: TRBV2; abundance: few; CDR3aa: CARRASHSGNTIYF; CDR3nt: TGTGCCCGCAGGGCTTCTCATTCTGGAAACACCATATATTTT
d_gene: NA; j_gene: TRBJ2-1; v_gene: TRBV7-9; abundance: NA; CDR3aa: CASSLPRRDEQFF; CDR3nt: TGTGCCAGCAGCTTACCACGAAGGGATGAGCAGTTCTTC
d_gene: NA; j_gene: TRBJ2-3; v_gene: TRBV12-3/TRBV12-4; abundance: NA; CDR3aa: CASSFLEGSTDTQYF; CDR3nt: TGTGCCAGCAGTTTTCTTGAGGGAAGCACAGATACGCAGTATTTT
d_gene: NA; j_gene: TRBJ2-1; v_gene: TRBV5-1; abundance: once; CDR3aa: CASRQESYNEQFF; CDR3nt: TGCGCCAGCAGACAGGAATCCTACAATGAGCAGTTCTTC
d_gene: TRBD1; j_gene: TRBJ2-5; v_gene: TRBV5-1; abundance: NA; CDR3aa: CASSQIGTEGETQYF; CDR3nt: TGCGCCAGCAGCCAGATTGGGACAGAAGGGGAGACCCAGTACTTC
d_gene: TRBD2; j_gene: TRBJ2-7; v_gene: TRBV7-8; abundance: NA; CDR3aa: CASSSAGGPLYEQYF; CDR3nt: TGTGCCAGCAGCTCAGCGGGAGGGCCCCTCTACGAGCAGTACTTC
d_gene: NA; j_gene: TRBJ1-4; v_gene: TRBV7-9; abundance: few; CDR3aa: CASSGHDEKLFF; CDR3nt: TGTGCCAGCTCTGGCCATGATGAAAAACTGTTTTTT
d_gene: TRBD2; j_gene: TRBJ2-1; v_gene: TRBV20-1; abundance: NA; CDR3aa: CSAFSTSGRTWFF; CDR3nt: TGCAGTGCTTTCTCGACTAGCGGGAGGACGTGGTTCTTC
d_gene: NA; j_gene: TRBJ1-1; v_gene: TRBV7-9; abundance: few; CDR3aa: CASSFRQYTEAFF; CDR3nt: TGTGCCAGCAGCTTCAGACAGTACACTGAAGCTTTCTTT
d_gene: TRBD1; j_gene: TRBJ2-2; v_gene: TRBV25-1; abundance: few; CDR3aa: CASSEYGTGGSGELFF; CDR3nt: TGTGCCAGCAGTGAATATGGAACAGGGGGATCCGGGGAGCTGTTTTTT
d_gene: NA; j_gene: TRBJ2-1; v_gene: TRBV12-3/TRBV12-4; abundance: NA; CDR3aa: CASSPGGRNEQFF; CDR3nt: TGTGCCAGCAGTCCAGGAGGGCGGAATGAGCAGTTCTTC
d_gene: TRBD2; j_gene: TRBJ2-7; v_gene: TRBV29-1; abundance: few; CDR3aa: CSVEIDELAGVYEQYF; CDR3nt: TGCAGCGTTGAGATAGACGAACTAGCGGGAGTCTACGAGCAGTACTTC
d_gene: NA; j_gene: TRBJ2-3; v_gene: TRBV10-1; abundance: NA; CDR3aa: CASSEPRGGSTQYF; CDR3nt: TGCGCCAGCAGTGAACCTAGGGGGGGGAGTACGCAGTATTTT
d_gene: TRBD1; j_gene: TRBJ1-5; v_gene: TRBV11-2; abundance: few; CDR3aa: CASSSTGGQPQHF; CDR3nt: TGTGCCAGCAGCTCGACAGGGGGTCAGCCCCAGCATTTT
d_gene: NA; j_gene: TRBJ2-7; v_gene: TRBV28; abundance: NA; CDR3aa: CASSLWGSGTEQYF; CDR3nt: TGTGCCAGCAGTTTATGGGGGAGCGGTACGGAGCAGTACTTC
d_gene: TRBD1; j_gene: TRBJ2-3; v_gene: TRBV18; abundance: NA; CDR3aa: CASSDRDSPSTDTQYF; CDR3nt: TGTGCCAGCTCAGACCGGGACAGTCCTAGCACAGATACGCAGTATTTT
d_gene: TRBD1; j_gene: TRBJ2-7; v_gene: TRBV29-1; abundance: few; CDR3aa: CSVEDPGQGPGQFAEQYF; CDR3nt: TGCAGCGTTGAAGATCCCGGACAGGGTCCGGGCCAATTCGCCGAGCAGTACTTC
d_gene: TRBD2; j_gene: TRBJ2-5; v_gene: TRBV19; abundance: NA; CDR3aa: CASRRQAGGETQYF; CDR3nt: TGTGCCAGTAGAAGACAAGCGGGAGGAGAGACCCAGTACTTC
d_gene: NA; j_gene: TRBJ2-6; v_gene: TRBV6-5; abundance: few; CDR3aa: CASSYKRIGSGANVLTF; CDR3nt: TGTGCCAGCAGTTACAAGCGAATTGGCTCTGGGGCCAACGTCCTGACTTTC
d_gene: NA; j_gene: TRBJ1-6; v_gene: TRBV29-1; abundance: few; CDR3aa: CSVALGGDNSPLHF; CDR3nt: TGCAGCGTTGCCTTGGGGGGCGACAATTCACCCCTCCACTTT
d_gene: NA; j_gene: TRBJ2-2; v_gene: TRBV18; abundance: NA; CDR3aa: CASSPLQGSNTGELFF; CDR3nt: TGTGCCAGCTCACCACTTCAGGGATCGAACACCGGGGAGCTGTTTTTT